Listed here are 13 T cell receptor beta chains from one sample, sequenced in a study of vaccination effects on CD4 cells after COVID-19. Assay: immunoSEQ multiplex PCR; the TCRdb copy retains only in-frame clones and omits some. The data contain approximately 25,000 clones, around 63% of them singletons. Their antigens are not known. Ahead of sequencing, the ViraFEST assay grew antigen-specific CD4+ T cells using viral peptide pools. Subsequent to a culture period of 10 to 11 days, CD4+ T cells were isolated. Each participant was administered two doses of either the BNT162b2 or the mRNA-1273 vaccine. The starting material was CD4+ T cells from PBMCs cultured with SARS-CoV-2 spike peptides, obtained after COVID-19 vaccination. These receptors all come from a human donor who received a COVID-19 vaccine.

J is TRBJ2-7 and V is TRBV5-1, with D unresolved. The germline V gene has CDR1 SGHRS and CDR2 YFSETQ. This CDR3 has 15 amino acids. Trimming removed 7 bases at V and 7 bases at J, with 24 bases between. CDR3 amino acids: CASPLGGCNSTEQYF. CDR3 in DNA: TGCGCCAGCCCATTGGGTGGTTGCAACTCGACTGAGCAGTACTTC.

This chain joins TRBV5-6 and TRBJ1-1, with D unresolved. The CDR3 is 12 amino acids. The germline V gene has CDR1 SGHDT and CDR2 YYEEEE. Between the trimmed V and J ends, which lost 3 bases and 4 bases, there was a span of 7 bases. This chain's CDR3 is CASSSFLTEAFF. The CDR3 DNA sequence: TGTGCCAGCAGCTCCTTCCTCACTGAAGCTTTCTTT.

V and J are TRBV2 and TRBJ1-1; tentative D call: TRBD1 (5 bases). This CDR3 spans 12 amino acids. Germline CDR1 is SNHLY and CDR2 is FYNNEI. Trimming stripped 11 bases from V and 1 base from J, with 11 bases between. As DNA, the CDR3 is TGTGCCTCAGCGGGGGGGAACACTGAAGCTTTCTTT. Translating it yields CASAGGNTEAFF.

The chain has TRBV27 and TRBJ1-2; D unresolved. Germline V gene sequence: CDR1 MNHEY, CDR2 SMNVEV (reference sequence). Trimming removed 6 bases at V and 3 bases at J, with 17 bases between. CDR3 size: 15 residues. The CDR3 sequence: CASRKHDVRDYGYTF. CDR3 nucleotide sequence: TGTGCCAGCAGGAAACATGACGTCCGGGACTATGGCTACACCTTC.

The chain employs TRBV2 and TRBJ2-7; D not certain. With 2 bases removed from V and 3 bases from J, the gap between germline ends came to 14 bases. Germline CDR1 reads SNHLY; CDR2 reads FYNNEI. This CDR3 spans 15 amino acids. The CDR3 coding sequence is TGTGCCAGCAGTGAAAAGGTCCTGGTTCGCTACGAGCAGTACTTC. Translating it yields CASSEKVLVRYEQYF.

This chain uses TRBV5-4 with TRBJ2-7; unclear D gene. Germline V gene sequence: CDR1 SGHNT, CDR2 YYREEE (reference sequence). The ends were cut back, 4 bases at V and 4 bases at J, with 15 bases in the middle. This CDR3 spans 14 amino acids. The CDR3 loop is CASSPSQRDYEQYF. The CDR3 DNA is TGTGCCAGCAGCCCCTCCCAGCGAGATTACGAGCAGTACTTC.

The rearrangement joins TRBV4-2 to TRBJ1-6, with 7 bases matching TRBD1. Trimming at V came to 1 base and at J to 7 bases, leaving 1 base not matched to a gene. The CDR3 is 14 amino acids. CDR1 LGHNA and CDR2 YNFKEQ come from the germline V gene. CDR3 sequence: CASSQGQGNSPLHF. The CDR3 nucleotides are TGTGCCAGCAGCCAAGGACAGGGAAATTCACCCCTCCACTTT.

The CDR3 is CASSLHRDSEKLFF. CDR3 nucleotides: TGTGCCAGCAGCTTACACAGGGATAGTGAAAAACTGTTTTTT. The V and J genes are TRBV7-8 and TRBJ1-4; weak D call: TRBD1 (6 bases). CDR3 size: 14 residues. The V end lost 2 bases, the J end lost 7 bases, and 11 bases lay between the germline ends. Germline V gene sequence: CDR1 SGHVS, CDR2 FQNEAQ.

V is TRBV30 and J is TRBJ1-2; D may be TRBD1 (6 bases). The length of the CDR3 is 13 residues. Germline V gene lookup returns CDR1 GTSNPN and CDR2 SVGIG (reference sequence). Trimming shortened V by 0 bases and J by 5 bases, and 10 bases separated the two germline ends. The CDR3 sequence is CAWSVATGYGYTF. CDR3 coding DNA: TGTGCCTGGAGTGTAGCCACAGGGTATGGCTACACCTTC.

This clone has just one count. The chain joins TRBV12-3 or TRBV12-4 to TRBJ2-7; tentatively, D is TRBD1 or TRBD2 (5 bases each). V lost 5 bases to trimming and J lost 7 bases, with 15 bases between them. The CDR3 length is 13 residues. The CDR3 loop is CASSGQDTGEQYF. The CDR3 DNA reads TGTGCCAGCAGTGGCCAGGACACGGGGGAGCAGTACTTC.

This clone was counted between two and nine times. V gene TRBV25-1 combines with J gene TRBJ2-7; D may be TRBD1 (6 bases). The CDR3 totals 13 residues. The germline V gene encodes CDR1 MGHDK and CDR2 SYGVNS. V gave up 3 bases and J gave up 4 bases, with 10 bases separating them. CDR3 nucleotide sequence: TGTGCCAGCAGTGACACAGGGAGTTACGAGCAGTACTTC. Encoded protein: CASSDTGSYEQYF.

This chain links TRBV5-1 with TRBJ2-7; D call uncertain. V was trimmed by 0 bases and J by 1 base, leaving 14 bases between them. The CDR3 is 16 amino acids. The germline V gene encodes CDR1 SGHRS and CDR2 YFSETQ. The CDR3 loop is CASSLVIGPASYEQYF. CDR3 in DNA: TGCGCCAGCAGCTTGGTGATCGGGCCAGCGTCCTACGAGCAGTACTTC.

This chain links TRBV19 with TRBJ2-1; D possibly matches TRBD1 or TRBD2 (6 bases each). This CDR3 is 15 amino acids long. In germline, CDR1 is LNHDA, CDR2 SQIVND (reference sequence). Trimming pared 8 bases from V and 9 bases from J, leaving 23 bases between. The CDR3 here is CASFPRGPADGEQFF. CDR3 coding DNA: TGTGCCAGTTTCCCCCGGGGGCCAGCCGATGGTGAGCAGTTCTTC.